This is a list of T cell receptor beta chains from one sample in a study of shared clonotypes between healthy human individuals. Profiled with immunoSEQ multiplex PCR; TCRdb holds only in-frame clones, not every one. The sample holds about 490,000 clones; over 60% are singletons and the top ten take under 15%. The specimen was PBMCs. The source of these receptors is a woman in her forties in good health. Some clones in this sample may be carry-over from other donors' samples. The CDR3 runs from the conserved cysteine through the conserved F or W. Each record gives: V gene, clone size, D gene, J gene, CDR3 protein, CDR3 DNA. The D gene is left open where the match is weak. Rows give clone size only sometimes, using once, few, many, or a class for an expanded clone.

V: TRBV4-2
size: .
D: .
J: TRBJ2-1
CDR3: CASSHGAYNEQFF
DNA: TGTGCCAGCAGCCACGGAGCTTACAATGAGCAGTTCTTC

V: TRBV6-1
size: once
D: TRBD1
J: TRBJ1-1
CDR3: CASSRDRNTEAFF
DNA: TGTGCCAGCAGCCGGGACAGGAACACTGAAGCTTTCTTT

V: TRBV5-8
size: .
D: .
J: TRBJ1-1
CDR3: CASSWGGVRTEAFF
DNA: TGTGCCAGCAGCTGGGGCGGGGTGAGGACTGAAGCTTTCTTT

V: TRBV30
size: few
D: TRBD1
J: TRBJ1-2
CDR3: CAWTEGGRSVVTF
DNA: TGTGCCTGGACCGAAGGGGGCAGATCGGTTGTTACCTTC

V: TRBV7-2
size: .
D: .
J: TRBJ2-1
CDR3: CASTTRSSEQFF
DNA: TGTGCCAGCACCACGAGGAGCTCTGAGCAGTTCTTC

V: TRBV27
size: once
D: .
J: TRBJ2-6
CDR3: CASRRPGSGANVLTF
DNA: TGTGCCAGCAGACGCCCGGGGTCTGGGGCCAACGTCCTGACTTTC

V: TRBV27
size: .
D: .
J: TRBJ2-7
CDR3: CASSLSGGAGYEQYF
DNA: TGTGCCAGCAGTTTATCTGGGGGCGCAGGATACGAGCAGTACTTC

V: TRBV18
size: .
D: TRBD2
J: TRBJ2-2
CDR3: CASSPLLAGTGELFF
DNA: TGTGCCAGCTCACCACTGCTAGCGGGGACCGGGGAGCTGTTTTTT

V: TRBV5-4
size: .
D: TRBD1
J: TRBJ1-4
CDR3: CASSNRDRGKTANEKLFF
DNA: TGTGCCAGCAGCAACCGGGACAGGGGGAAAACGGCTAATGAAAAACTGTTTTTT

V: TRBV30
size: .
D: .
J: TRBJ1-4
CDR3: CAWGQTEKLFF
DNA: TGTGCCTGGGGACAGACTGAAAAACTGTTTTTT

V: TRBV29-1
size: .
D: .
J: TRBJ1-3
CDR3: CSSISSGNTIYF
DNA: TGCAGCTCCATAAGCTCTGGAAACACCATATATTTT

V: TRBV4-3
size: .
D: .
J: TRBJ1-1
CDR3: CASSQGDGGGNTEAFF
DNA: TGCGCCAGCAGCCAAGGGGACGGAGGGGGGAACACTGAAGCTTTCTTT

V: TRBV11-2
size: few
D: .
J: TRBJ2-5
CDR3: CASSLGLQETQYF
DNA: TGTGCCAGCAGCTTGGGACTGCAAGAGACCCAGTACTTC

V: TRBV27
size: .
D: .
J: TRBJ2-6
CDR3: CASTPSPRRGGANVLTF
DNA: TGTGCCAGCACCCCCTCGCCCCGGCGAGGAGGGGCCAACGTCCTGACTTTC

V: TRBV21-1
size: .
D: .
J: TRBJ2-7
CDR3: CASSIRFSGTGRVEQYF
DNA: TGTGCCAGCAGCATTAGGTTTTCGGGGACAGGGAGGGTCGAGCAGTACTTC

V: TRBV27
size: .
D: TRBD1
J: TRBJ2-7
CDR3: CASSLYGGTGAFSYEQYF
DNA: TGTGCCAGCAGTTTATATGGGGGGACAGGGGCTTTCTCCTACGAGCAGTACTTC

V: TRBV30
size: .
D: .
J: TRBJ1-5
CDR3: CAWRGQGGNQPQHF
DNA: TGTGCCTGGAGGGGTCAGGGCGGGAATCAGCCCCAGCATTTT

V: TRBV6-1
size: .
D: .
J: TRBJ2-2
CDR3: CASSEKFGGNTGELFF
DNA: TGTGCCAGCAGTGAAAAATTCGGGGGTAACACCGGGGAGCTGTTTTTT

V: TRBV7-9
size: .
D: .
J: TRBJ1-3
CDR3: CASSSGDTGNTIYF
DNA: TGTGCCAGCAGCTCGGGGGATACTGGAAACACCATATATTTT

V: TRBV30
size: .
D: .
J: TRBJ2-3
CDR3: CAWSAQVTSTDTQYF
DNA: TGTGCCTGGAGTGCCCAGGTAACTAGCACAGATACGCAGTATTTT

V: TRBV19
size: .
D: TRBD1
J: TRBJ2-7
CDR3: CASSKTGQDEQYF
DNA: TGTGCCAGTAGTAAAACAGGACAGGACGAGCAGTACTTC

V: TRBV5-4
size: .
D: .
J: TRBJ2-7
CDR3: CASTPTGTGEQYF
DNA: TGTGCCAGCACCCCGACAGGGACTGGCGAGCAGTACTTC

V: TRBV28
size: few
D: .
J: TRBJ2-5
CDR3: CASSSNTWTVQETQYF
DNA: TGTGCCAGCAGTTCCAATACATGGACCGTTCAAGAGACCCAGTACTTC

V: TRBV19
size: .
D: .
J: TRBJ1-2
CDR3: CASSTLGATLNYGYTF
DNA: TGTGCCAGTAGTACTTTGGGGGCCACCTTAAACTATGGCTACACCTTC

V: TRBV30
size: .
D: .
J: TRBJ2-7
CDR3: CAYRDTTYEQYF
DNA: TGTGCCTACCGGGACACTACCTACGAGCAGTACTTC

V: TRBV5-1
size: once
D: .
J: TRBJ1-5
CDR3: CASSLGGRSNQPQHF
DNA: TGCGCCAGCAGCTTGGGGGGACGGAGCAATCAGCCCCAGCATTTT

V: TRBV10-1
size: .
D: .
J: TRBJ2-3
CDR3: CASSELTCTDTQYF
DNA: TGCGCCAGCAGTGAGCTGACCTGCACAGATACGCAGTATTTT

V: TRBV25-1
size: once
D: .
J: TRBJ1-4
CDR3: CASSVHRVNEKLFF
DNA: TGTGCCAGCAGTGTCCACAGGGTTAATGAAAAACTGTTTTTT

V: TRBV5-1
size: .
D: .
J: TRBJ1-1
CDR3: CASSLAGGGGAMNTEAFF
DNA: TGCGCCAGCAGCTTGGCCGGGGGTGGAGGTGCGATGAACACTGAAGCTTTCTTT

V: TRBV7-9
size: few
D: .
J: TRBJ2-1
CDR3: CASSAGLLSSYNEQFF
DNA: TGTGCCAGCAGCGCGGGACTCCTGAGCTCCTACAATGAGCAGTTCTTC